This TCR beta chain is from a study of shared clonotypes between healthy human individuals. Germline V gene lookup returns CDR1 LNHDA and CDR2 SQIVND (reference sequence). The ends were cut back, 5 bases at V and 5 bases at J, with 13 bases in the middle. This CDR3 is 13 amino acids long. Sequencing used immunoSEQ multiplex PCR; TCRdb keeps in-frame clones, though not all of them. The sample contains some 200,000 clones, 60% to 70% of which appear only once. The receptor was isolated from a man aged 25 to 40 in good health. The chain recombines TRBV19 with TRBJ2-7; D perhaps matches TRBD1 (6 bases). Sample: memory CD4+ T cells sorted from blood. Subset specified: CD45RA-negative fraction. The CDR3 sequence is CASSPRGYDEQYF. In DNA form, the CDR3 reads TGTGCCAGTAGTCCCAGGGGTTACGACGAGCAGTACTTC.